This is a list of T cell receptor beta chains from one sample in a study of CD8 T cells in Susac syndrome. A single record per CDR3 protein comes from TCRdb applying MiXCR to the immunoSEQ multiplex PCR reads. The sample includes over 120,000 distinct CDR3 sequences, 95% seen only once; the top ten take 0.14%. Specimen: CD4+ T cells from PBMCs. Source of these receptors: a human donor with Susac syndrome. CDR3s include the opening cysteine and the closing phenylalanine or tryptophan. Fields, in order: J gene, V gene, D gene, clone size, CDR3 DNA, CDR3 protein. D genes are given only for firm matches. Clone size appears in some rows only: once, few, many, or a class for an expanded clone.

J: TRBJ1-2
V: TRBV3-1
D: -
size: -
DNA: TGTGCCAGCAGCCAAGATCCCATCAATGGCTACACCTTC
CDR3: CASSQDPINGYTF

J: TRBJ1-3
V: TRBV29-1
D: -
size: -
DNA: TGCAGCGTGGGGACACTAGGAAACACCATATATTTT
CDR3: CSVGTLGNTIYF

J: TRBJ2-1
V: TRBV20-1
D: TRBD2
size: -
DNA: TGCAGTGCTCCCCGGACTAGCGGGGGGTCCTACAATGAGCAGTTCTTC
CDR3: CSAPRTSGGSYNEQFF

J: TRBJ1-5
V: TRBV12-3/TRBV12-4
D: TRBD1
size: -
DNA: TGTGCCAGCAGTCCAGGGACAGAAGATCAGCCCCAGCATTTT
CDR3: CASSPGTEDQPQHF

J: TRBJ1-2
V: TRBV30
D: -
size: -
DNA: TGTGCCTGGAGTGTTTCCCGAACAGGGTTGGTTGTTGGCTACACCTTC
CDR3: CAWSVSRTGLVVGYTF

J: TRBJ1-4
V: TRBV12-3/TRBV12-4
D: -
size: -
DNA: TGTGCCAGCAGTTTATATCAGACCTTCCTGGGGGAAAAACTGTTTTTT
CDR3: CASSLYQTFLGEKLFF

J: TRBJ1-5
V: TRBV20-1
D: TRBD1
size: -
DNA: TGCAGTACCCCCGGGACAGGGGTATTCAATCAGCCCCAGCATTTT
CDR3: CSTPGTGVFNQPQHF

J: TRBJ1-5
V: TRBV20-1
D: -
size: -
DNA: TGCAGTGCTCCGGTTCCTGGGGCGACTCTACCCCAGCATTTT
CDR3: CSAPVPGATLPQHF

J: TRBJ1-1
V: TRBV12-3/TRBV12-4
D: -
size: -
DNA: TGTGCCAGCAGTCCTGGGCAAACGGGTAGAACTTTCTTT
CDR3: CASSPGQTGRTFF

J: TRBJ2-1
V: TRBV6-2/TRBV6-3
D: -
size: -
DNA: TGTGCCAGCAGTTACCTCCGGGAGCAGTTCTTC
CDR3: CASSYLREQFF

J: TRBJ1-2
V: TRBV4-1
D: -
size: -
DNA: TGCGCCAGCAGCCAAGATCGGACTAACTATGGCTACACCTTC
CDR3: CASSQDRTNYGYTF

J: TRBJ2-7
V: TRBV6-6
D: -
size: -
DNA: TGTGCCAGCAGTTACGGGCAGTCCTACGAGCAGTACTTC
CDR3: CASSYGQSYEQYF

J: TRBJ2-1
V: TRBV7-8
D: -
size: -
DNA: TGTGCCAGCAGCTTAGATCTCCTTTTCGCCTACAATGAGCAGTTCTTC
CDR3: CASSLDLLFAYNEQFF

J: TRBJ1-2
V: TRBV14
D: -
size: once
DNA: TGTGCCAGCAGCCAACAAGACCGTCCCAGGGGACTGAATGGCTACACCTTC
CDR3: CASSQQDRPRGLNGYTF

J: TRBJ1-2
V: TRBV18
D: TRBD1
size: -
DNA: TGTGCCAGCTCACCATTAGGACAGGGGGATGGCTACACCTTC
CDR3: CASSPLGQGDGYTF

J: TRBJ1-2
V: TRBV12-5
D: -
size: -
DNA: TGTGCTAGTGGTTCAGGGGCGGGAGGCTACACCTTC
CDR3: CASGSGAGGYTF

J: TRBJ2-7
V: TRBV30
D: -
size: once
DNA: TGTGCCTGGTCCCGGGGGAGCTCCTACGAGCAGTACTTC
CDR3: CAWSRGSSYEQYF